Listed here are 19 T cell receptor beta chains from one sample, sequenced in a study of OX40 agonist ivuxolimab in advanced cancers. Method: immunoSEQ multiplex PCR; TCRdb's copy keeps in-frame clones and lacks some. The data hold approximately 66,000 clones, with 70% to 90% observed a single time. Material: CD4+ or CD8+ T cells sorted from blood, obtained in a trial of the OX40 agonist ivuxolimab. These receptors were obtained from an adult with an advanced solid tumor such as melanoma, head and neck, liver or kidney cancer.

This clone was seen just once. J is TRBJ1-5 and V is TRBV6-5; no clear D. V shed 6 bases and J shed 4 bases, with 16 bases lying between them. The germline CDR1 and CDR2 sequences are MNHEY and SVGAGI. CDR3 length: 15 residues. DNA of the CDR3: TGTGCCAGCAGACCGAGGGTTGTAGGGAATCAGCCCCAGCATTTT. This translates into CASRPRVVGNQPQHF.

This chain links TRBV6-1 with TRBJ2-2; 9 positions match TRBD1. CDR1 MNHNS and CDR2 SASEGT come from the germline V gene. This CDR3 spans 14 amino acids. Trimming cost V 10 bases and J 3 bases; bases outside gene matches: 6. The CDR3 DNA is TGTGCCATTCAACGGGACAGGGACACCGGGGAGCTGTTTTTT. Translated: CAIQRDRDTGELFF.

The J gene is TRBJ2-4, the V gene TRBV12-5; 16 nucleotides align to TRBD2. The CDR3 contains 20 residues. CDR1 is LGHNT and CDR2 is FRNRAP in the germline V gene. Trimming removed 0 bases from V and 3 bases from J; junction bases left unmatched: 8. As DNA, the CDR3 is TGTGCTAGTGGTTTGGTCCCGGGACTAGCGGGGGGGGTTGGCAAAAACATTCAGTACTTC. Translation: CASGLVPGLAGGVGKNIQYF.

This clone was counted only a few times. The V gene is TRBV27, the J gene TRBJ2-1, with 9 nucleotides matching TRBD1. J was trimmed by 7 bases and V by 7 bases; bases with no gene match: 11. Germline CDR1 and CDR2: MNHEY and SMNVEV (reference sequence). CDR3 length: 15 residues. The CDR3 DNA is TGTGCCAGCACCCCATCCGGGACAGGGCGTAATGAGCAGTTCTTC. Its protein is CASTPSGTGRNEQFF.

The V gene is TRBV2, the J gene TRBJ2-7; D is perhaps TRBD2 (6 bases). V shed 2 bases and J shed 4 bases, with 12 bases lying between them. This CDR3 is 14 amino acids long. CDR1 is SNHLY and CDR2 is FYNNEI in the germline V gene. CDR3 region: CASSELRGIYEQYF. The CDR3, as DNA: TGTGCCAGCAGTGAATTGCGGGGCATTTACGAGCAGTACTTC.

The chain is built from TRBV11-3 and TRBJ2-7; no clear D gene. This CDR3 is 12 amino acids long. V lost 5 bases, J lost 0 bases, and 5 bases lay in between. Per germline, CDR1 SGHNT and CDR2 YENEEA. CDR3 sequence: CASSPNSYEQYF. DNA for the CDR3: TGTGCCAGCAGCCCCAACTCCTACGAGCAGTACTTC.

This clone was recorded only once. This sequence joins TRBV7-8 and TRBJ2-1, with 10 bases that match TRBD2. Trimming removed 0 bases from V and 8 bases from J; junction bases left unmatched: 7. There are 16 residues in the CDR3. CDR1 is SGHVS, CDR2 FQNEAQ, per germline. The CDR3 protein is CASSLARFSGRYEQFF. CDR3 bases: TGTGCCAGCAGCTTAGCGCGGTTTAGCGGGAGGTATGAGCAGTTCTTC. The variable domain in full, completed from reference TRBV7-8 and TRBJ2-1, reads GAGVSQSPRYKVAKRGQDVALRCDPISGHVSLFWYQQALGQGPEFLTYFQNEAQLDKSGLPSDRFFAERPEGSVSTLKIQRTQQEDSAVYLCASSLARFSGRYEQFFGPGTRLTVL.

The chain couples TRBV29-1 to TRBJ2-1; TRBD2 agrees at 10 bases. The CDR3 has 17 residues. In germline, CDR1 is SQVTM, CDR2 ANQGSEA. V gave up 0 bases and J gave up 8 bases; unmatched junction bases: 13. CDR3 DNA: TGCAGCGTTGAAGATGCGCTAGCGGGGGCCCTCATGGATGAGCAGTTCTTC. Amino acids: CSVEDALAGALMDEQFF.

The V gene is TRBV19, the J gene TRBJ2-1; TRBD1 might be the D (5 bases). This CDR3 spans 15 amino acids. V dropped 5 bases and J dropped 0 bases, with 11 bases sitting between them. Per germline, CDR1 LNHDA and CDR2 SQIVND (reference sequence). Here the CDR3 DNA reads TGTGCCAGTAGTGGGGCTGCTAGCTCCTACAATGAGCAGTTCTTC. The encoded protein is CASSGAASSYNEQFF.

This clone turned up a few times. The chain uses TRBV6-6 and TRBJ1-1; D uncertain. The CDR3 contains 13 residues. The V gene lost 7 bases and the J gene lost 0 bases, with 9 bases spanning the gap. Germline CDR1 MNHNY, CDR2 SVGAGI (reference sequence). The CDR3 sequence: CASNPHMNTEAFF. CDR3 in DNA: TGTGCCAGCAACCCCCATATGAACACTGAAGCTTTCTTT.

The CDR3: CASSFTGGNTIYF. In nucleotides, the CDR3 is TGTGCCAGCAGCTTCACAGGGGGAAACACCATATATTTT. The V gene is TRBV7-2, the J gene TRBJ1-3, with D tentatively TRBD1 (6 bases). In germline, CDR1 is SGHTA, CDR2 FQGNSA. V gave up 3 bases and J gave up 4 bases, with 7 bases separating them. The CDR3 sequence is 13 residues long.

The chain recombines TRBV7-8 with TRBJ2-7; D is unclear. From germline, CDR1 is SGHVS and CDR2 FQNEAQ. The CDR3 is 15 residues long. Trimming shortened V by 6 bases and J by 3 bases, and 18 bases separated the two germline ends. The CDR3 region is CASSLRAGSNYEQYF. CDR3 DNA: TGTGCCAGCAGTTTGCGTGCCGGGTCCAACTACGAGCAGTACTTC.

This chain links TRBV7-2 with TRBJ1-5; 7 bases are shared with TRBD1. The germline V gene encodes CDR1 SGHTA and CDR2 FQGNSA. V shed 1 base and J 7 bases; nucleotides not matched to a gene: 7. There are 15 residues in the CDR3. The CDR3 bases are TGTGCCAGCAGCTTAGAGGGACAGTGGAGGCAGCCCCAGCATTTT. Protein: CASSLEGQWRQPQHF.

The J gene is TRBJ2-1, the V gene TRBV29-1, with 9 nucleotides matching TRBD2. J gave up 0 bases and V 6 bases, and 9 bases lay outside the gene matches. CDR1 is SQVTM, CDR2 ANQGSEA, per germline. The CDR3 extends over 16 amino acids. The CDR3 DNA reads TGCAGCGTCGAACTAGCGGGCAAAAGCTCCTACAATGAGCAGTTCTTC. It yields the protein CSVELAGKSSYNEQFF.

This rearrangement joins TRBV9 to TRBJ1-2; 9 bases map to TRBD1. CDR1 SGDLS and CDR2 YYNGEE come from the germline V gene. This CDR3 is 16 amino acids long. Trimming cost V 0 bases and J 7 bases; bases outside gene matches: 10. In DNA form, the CDR3 reads TGTGCCAGCAGCGTAGAACCCCACGGACAGGGGTTTGGCTACACCTTC. This codes for CASSVEPHGQGFGYTF.

This clone was seen a few times. This rearrangement joins TRBV30 to TRBJ1-1, with 9 positions matching TRBD1. Germline V gives CDR1 GTSNPN, CDR2 SVGIG (reference sequence). V lost 5 bases, J lost 5 bases, and 6 bases stayed unmatched. The CDR3 is 13 residues long. The CDR3 is CAWWGQGLTEAFF. The DNA of the CDR3 is TGTGCCTGGTGGGGACAGGGCTTAACTGAAGCTTTCTTT.

The gene calls are TRBV2 and TRBJ1-2; perhaps TRBD1 as D (5 bases). Germline V gives CDR1 SNHLY, CDR2 FYNNEI. Trimming took 5 bases from V and 4 from J, leaving 8 bases between them. This CDR3 has 12 residues. CDR3 nucleotide sequence: TGTGCCAGCAGTACAGGTCGCTATGGCTACACCTTC. It encodes CASSTGRYGYTF.

J is TRBJ2-2 and V is TRBV5-4; D is unclear. The CDR3 extends over 17 amino acids. CDR1 is SGHNT and CDR2 is YYREEE in the germline V gene (reference sequence). Between the trimmed V and J ends, which lost 0 bases and 0 bases, there was a span of 12 bases. CDR3 nucleotides: TGTGCCAGCAGCTTGGCCGTGGCAGCCACGAACACCGGGGAGCTGTTTTTT. It translates to CASSLAVAATNTGELFF. Together with reference TRBV5-4 and TRBJ2-2, the CDR3 gives the full variable domain: ETGVTQSPTHLIKTRGQQVTLRCSSQSGHNTVSWYQQALGQGPQFIFQYYREEENGRGNFPPRFSGLQFPNYSSELNVNALELDDSALYLCASSLAVAATNTGELFFGEGSRLTVL.

The table lists this clone with a count of one. This chain joins TRBV10-1 and TRBJ2-2; 10 bases are a match to TRBD2. J gave up 6 bases and V 8 bases, and 18 bases lay outside the gene matches. This CDR3 has 18 amino acids. CDR1 WNHNN and CDR2 SYGVQD come from the germline V gene (reference sequence). CDR3 coding DNA: TGCGCCAGCGCTCCGGAACAAGCGGGAGGGTCCATCCCCGGGGAGCTGTTTTTT. As protein: CASAPEQAGGSIPGELFF.